These T cell receptor beta chains were read from a single sample in a study of blood T cells in healthy people across ages. TCRdb reprocessed the 5' RACE reads with MiXCR, giving one entry per CDR3 protein. The sample records about 570,000 distinct CDR3 sequences, roughly a quarter being singletons. This same sample was also taken into another study, of T cells of mothers and their children.

The material sequenced was blood. The receptors shown here come from a boy between 2 and 10 years old in good health. CDR3s include the opening cysteine and the closing phenylalanine or tryptophan. The order of the fields is J gene, D gene, V gene, clone size, CDR3 protein, CDR3 DNA. D genes are given only for firm matches. Size tells how often a clone was seen (once, few, many) or the class of an expanded clone, and some rows leave it out.

>TRBJ2-4|.|TRBV11-1|.
CASSLGLTEAKNIQYF
TGTGCCAGCAGCTTAGGATTGACGGAAGCCAAAAACATCCAGTACTTC
>TRBJ2-5|.|TRBV29-1|.
CSVINYRDTQETQYF
TGCAGCGTTATCAACTACCGGGACACCCAAGAGACCCAGTACTTC
>TRBJ2-2|TRBD2|TRBV12-3/TRBV12-4|.
CASSPTSGTPPGELFF
TGTGCCAGCAGCCCCACTAGCGGGACCCCCCCGGGGGAGCTGTTTTTT
>TRBJ2-5|.|TRBV2|few
CASSEQGGEETQYF
TGTGCCAGCAGTGAGCAGGGTGGTGAGGAGACCCAGTACTTC
>TRBJ2-2|.|TRBV13|few
CASSLLLDRNTGELFF
TGTGCCAGCAGCTTACTTCTCGACAGGAACACCGGGGAGCTGTTTTTT
>TRBJ2-7|TRBD1|TRBV20-1|few
CSARTGSEQYF
TGCAGTGCTAGGACAGGGAGCGAGCAGTACTTC
>TRBJ2-1|TRBD2|TRBV29-1|.
CSVVGREGGSHNEQFF
TGCAGCGTTGTAGGGCGGGAGGGGGGATCCCACAATGAGCAGTTCTTC
>TRBJ2-3|TRBD2|TRBV5-1|.
CASMAGGTDTQYF
TGCGCCAGCATGGCGGGGGGAACAGATACGCAGTATTTT
>TRBJ2-7|TRBD2|TRBV7-2|.
CASSFIVGTSGSFSYEQYF
TGTGCCAGCAGCTTCATTGTAGGGACTAGCGGGAGTTTCTCCTACGAGCAGTACTTC
>TRBJ2-1|TRBD2|TRBV7-9|.
CASSLGTSGPNYNEQFF
TGTGCCAGCAGCCTCGGGACTAGCGGACCTAACTACAATGAGCAGTTCTTC
>TRBJ2-7|TRBD2|TRBV15|few
CATSRGMTSGGIYEQYF
TGTGCCACCAGCAGAGGGATGACTAGCGGGGGGATCTACGAGCAGTACTTC
>TRBJ2-5|.|TRBV28|.
CASSKSVETQYF
TGTGCCAGCAGCAAGAGTGTGGAGACCCAGTACTTC
>TRBJ2-1|TRBD2|TRBV25-1|.
CASKRGSSFEQFF
TGTGCCAGCAAACGCGGGAGCAGTTTTGAGCAGTTCTTC
>TRBJ2-3|TRBD2|TRBV3-1|.
CASSQEWGRGGLTDTQYF
TGTGCCAGCAGCCAAGAATGGGGGCGGGGGGGCCTCACAGATACGCAGTATTTT
>TRBJ1-3|.|TRBV12-3/TRBV12-4|.
CASSFSGGNTIYF
TGTGCCAGCAGTTTCAGCGGAGGAAACACCATATATTTT
>TRBJ1-1|.|TRBV20-1|.
CSAGEGSGAPGAFF
TGCAGTGCTGGAGAGGGGAGTGGGGCTCCCGGAGCTTTCTTT
>TRBJ1-2|.|TRBV6-5|.
CASSYSGGNYGYTF
TGTGCCAGCAGTTACTCTGGGGGAAACTATGGCTACACCTTC
>TRBJ2-1|TRBD2|TRBV5-1|.
CASSSGLAGRKTYNEQFF
TGCGCCAGCAGCTCGGGACTAGCGGGGCGAAAAACTTACAATGAGCAGTTCTTC
>TRBJ2-1|TRBD2|TRBV20-1|many
CSARVQVAGAPQFF
TGCAGTGCTAGAGTCCAGGTAGCGGGAGCACCCCAGTTCTTC
>TRBJ2-6|.|TRBV7-9|.
CASRRWGTGANVLTF
TGTGCCAGCAGGAGGTGGGGAACTGGGGCCAACGTCCTGACTTTC
>TRBJ2-2|.|TRBV11-2|.
CASSLDRPGWTGELFF
TGTGCCAGCAGCTTAGACCGCCCGGGATGGACCGGGGAGCTGTTTTTT
>TRBJ2-3|TRBD1|TRBV7-8|many
CASRQGPNTDTQYF
TGTGCCAGCAGACAGGGGCCGAACACAGATACGCAGTATTTT
>TRBJ2-5|.|TRBV3-1|.
CASSQAGGAGEDQETQYF
TGTGCCAGCAGCCAAGCAGGGGGAGCGGGAGAAGACCAAGAGACCCAGTACTTC
>TRBJ1-3|TRBD1|TRBV4-3|many
CASSRTQGQGNTIYF
TGCGCCAGCAGCCGCACCCAGGGACAGGGAAACACCATATATTTT
>TRBJ2-3|TRBD2|TRBV10-3|.
CAISESNTGTTSTDTQYF
TGTGCCATCAGTGAGTCAAATACCGGGACTACTAGCACAGATACGCAGTATTTT
>TRBJ2-1|.|TRBV21-1|few
CASSKFFPSYQQFF
TGTGCCAGCAGCAAATTCTTCCCCTCGTATCAGCAGTTCTTC
>TRBJ2-7|.|TRBV2|few
CASSEDYGGATYEQYF
TGTGCCAGCAGTGAAGACTACGGGGGAGCTACCTACGAGCAGTACTTC
>TRBJ1-3|.|TRBV29-1|few
CSVDVGGNTIYF
TGCAGCGTTGACGTGGGGGGAAACACCATATATTTT